This entry lists 8 T cell receptor beta chains sequenced from one sample in a study of early T cells in non-severe SARS-CoV-2 infection. From the 5' RACE reads, TCRdb called clonotypes with MiXCR, one entry per CDR3 protein. The sample yields more than 45,000 distinct CDR3 sequences, 6.2% seen once. This material consisted of whole blood, taken at baseline. The receptors stem from an adult who was a healthcare worker with PCR-confirmed SARS-CoV-2 infection or an uninfected control (not recorded which).

Ten or more counts support this clonotype. The rearrangement links TRBV24-1 to TRBJ2-1; 7 nucleotides line up with TRBD2. V lost 9 bases and J lost 9; bases outside the gene matches: 16. Per germline, CDR1 KGHDR and CDR2 SFDVKD. CDR3 length equals 15 residues. The CDR3 nucleotides read TGTGCCACCGCCGATGCGGGCGGGAGTCGTGGTGAGCAGTTCTTC. As protein: CATADAGGSRGEQFF.

This clonotype was seen many times. The chain employs TRBV7-3 and TRBJ2-5, with 13 positions matching TRBD2. Germline V gene data show CDR1 as SGHTA and CDR2 as FQGTGA. CDR3 length equals 17 residues. The J segment lost 5 bases and the V segment lost 3 bases, leaving 9 bases of the junction unmatched. The CDR3 here is CASSLGLAGRQGETQYF. CDR3 coding DNA: TGTGCCAGCAGCTTGGGACTAGCGGGAAGACAAGGGGAGACCCAGTACTTC. The variable domain in full, completed from reference TRBV7-3 and TRBJ2-5, reads GAGVSQTPSNKVTEKGKYVELRCDPISGHTALYWYRQSLGQGPEFLIYFQGTGAADDSGLPNDRFFAVRPEGSVSTLKIQRTERGDSAVYLCASSLGLAGRQGETQYFGPGTRLLVL.

This clonotype was found a few times. The chain recombines TRBV13 with TRBJ2-4, with 10 bases fitting TRBD2. The ends lost 8 bases at V and 12 bases at J; junction bases unmatched: 13. Germline V gene lookup returns CDR1 PRHDT and CDR2 FYEKMQ (reference sequence). The CDR3 extends over 14 amino acids. The CDR3 loop reads CASHRRTSGNHQYF. In DNA, the CDR3 is TGTGCCAGCCACCGCAGAACTAGCGGGAACCATCAGTACTTC.

V is TRBV2 and J is TRBJ2-7; either TRBD1 or TRBD2 may supply D (5 bases each). Trimming took off 4 bases at V and 2 bases at J, with 24 bases between the two ends. CDR3 length: 18 amino acids. Germline V gene lookup returns CDR1 SNHLY and CDR2 FYNNEI. CDR3 protein: CASSGKGTAREAAYEQYF. The CDR3 nucleotides are TGTGCCAGCAGTGGGAAGGGGACCGCCCGAGAGGCAGCCTACGAGCAGTACTTC.

This clonotype was detected only a few times. One junction end disagrees with the germline gene, perhaps due to a read error. V and J are TRBV11-2 and TRBJ2-3; 8 nucleotides line up with TRBD2. CDR3 length: 12 amino acids. The germline CDR1 and CDR2 sequences are SGHAT and FQNNGV. DNA for the CDR3: TGTGCCAGCAGTCAAACTAGCGGAGTGACTTTTTTT. Amino acid sequence: CASSQTSGVTFF.

This clonotype was picked up many times. The CDR3 loop reads CASSDAGGAEEKLFF. The CDR3, as DNA: TGTGCCAGCAGTGACGCTGGGGGGGCTGAGGAAAAACTGTTTTTT. The chain employs TRBV6-6 and TRBJ1-4; possible D gene TRBD1, 6 bases. The CDR3 runs to 15 residues. Looked up from germline, CDR1 is MNHNY and CDR2 is SVGAGI (reference sequence). Trimming took off 5 bases at V and 8 bases at J, with 18 bases between the two ends.

This clonotype was detected many times. The chain is built from TRBV7-9 and TRBJ2-7; D gene uncertain. The CDR3 loop spans 14 amino acids. From germline, CDR1 is SEHNR and CDR2 FQNEAQ (reference sequence). V was trimmed by 5 bases and J by 0 bases, leaving 11 bases between them. The DNA of the CDR3 is TGTGCCAGCAGCCCGACACTTAGCTCCTACGAGCAGTACTTC. Its translation: CASSPTLSSYEQYF.

V gene TRBV11-1 combines with J gene TRBJ2-3; 9 bases map to TRBD1. Germline values: CDR1 SGHAT, CDR2 FQDESV (reference sequence). Losses at the gene ends were 4 bases for V and 4 bases for J; bases not matched to a gene: 6. The CDR3 length is 15 residues. The CDR3 is CASSSSGTGPDTQYF. In DNA, the CDR3 is TGTGCCAGCAGCTCCTCCGGGACAGGGCCAGATACGCAGTATTTT. Based on the CDR3 plus reference TRBV11-1 and TRBJ2-3, the full variable domain is EAEVAQSPRYKITEKSQAVAFWCDPISGHATLYWYRQILGQGPELLVQFQDESVVDDSQLPKDRFSAERLKGVDSTLKIQPAELGDSAMYLCASSSSGTGPDTQYFGPGTRLTVL.